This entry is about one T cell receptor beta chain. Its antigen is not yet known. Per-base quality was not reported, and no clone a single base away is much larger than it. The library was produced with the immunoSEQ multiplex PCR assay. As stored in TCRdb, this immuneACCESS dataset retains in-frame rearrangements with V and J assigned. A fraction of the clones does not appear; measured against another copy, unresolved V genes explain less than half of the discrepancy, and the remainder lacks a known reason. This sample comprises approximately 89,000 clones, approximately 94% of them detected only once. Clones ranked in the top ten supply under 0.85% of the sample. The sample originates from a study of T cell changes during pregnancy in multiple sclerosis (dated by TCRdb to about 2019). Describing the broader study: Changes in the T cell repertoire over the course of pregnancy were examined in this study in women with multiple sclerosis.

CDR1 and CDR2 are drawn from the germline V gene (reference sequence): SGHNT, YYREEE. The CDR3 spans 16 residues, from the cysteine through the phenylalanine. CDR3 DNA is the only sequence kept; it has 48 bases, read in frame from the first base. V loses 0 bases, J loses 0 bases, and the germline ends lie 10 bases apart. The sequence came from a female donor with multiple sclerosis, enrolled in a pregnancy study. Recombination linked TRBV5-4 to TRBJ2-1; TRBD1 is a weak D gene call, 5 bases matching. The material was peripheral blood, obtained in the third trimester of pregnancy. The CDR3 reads CASSLGTPLSYNEQFF. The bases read TGTGCCAGCAGCTTGGGGACACCGCTCTCCTACAATGAGCAGTTCTTC. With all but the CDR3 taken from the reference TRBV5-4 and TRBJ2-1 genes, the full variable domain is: ETGVTQSPTHLIKTRGQQVTLRCSSQSGHNTVSWYQQALGQGPQFIFQYYREEENGRGNFPPRFSGLQFPNYSSELNVNALELDDSALYLCASSLGTPLSYNEQFFGPGTRLTVL.